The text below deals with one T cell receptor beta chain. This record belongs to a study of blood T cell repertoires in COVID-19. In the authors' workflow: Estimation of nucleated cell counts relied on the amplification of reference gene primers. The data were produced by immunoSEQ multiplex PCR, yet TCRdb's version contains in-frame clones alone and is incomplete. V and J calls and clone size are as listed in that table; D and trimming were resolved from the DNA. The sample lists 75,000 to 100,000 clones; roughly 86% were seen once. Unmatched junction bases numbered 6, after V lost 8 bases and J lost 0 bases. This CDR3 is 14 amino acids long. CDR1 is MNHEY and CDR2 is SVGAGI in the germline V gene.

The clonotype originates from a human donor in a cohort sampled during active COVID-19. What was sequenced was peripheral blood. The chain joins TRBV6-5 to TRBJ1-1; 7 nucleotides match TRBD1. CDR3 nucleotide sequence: TGTGCCAGCGCGACAGGGTATATGAACACTGAAGCTTTCTTT. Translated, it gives CASATGYMNTEAFF.